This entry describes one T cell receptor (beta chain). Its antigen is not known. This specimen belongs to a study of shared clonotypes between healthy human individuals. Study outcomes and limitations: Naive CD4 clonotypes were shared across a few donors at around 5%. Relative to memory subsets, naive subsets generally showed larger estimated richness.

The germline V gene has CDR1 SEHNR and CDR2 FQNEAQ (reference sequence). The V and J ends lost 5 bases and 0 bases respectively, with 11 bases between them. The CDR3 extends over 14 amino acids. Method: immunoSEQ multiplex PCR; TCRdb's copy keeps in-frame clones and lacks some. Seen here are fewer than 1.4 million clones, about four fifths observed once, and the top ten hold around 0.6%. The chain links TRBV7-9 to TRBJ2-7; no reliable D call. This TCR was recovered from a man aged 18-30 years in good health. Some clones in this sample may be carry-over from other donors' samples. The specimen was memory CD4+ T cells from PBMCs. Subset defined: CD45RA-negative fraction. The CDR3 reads CASSPRSRSYEQYF. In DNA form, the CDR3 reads TGTGCCAGCAGCCCCCGTAGCCGCTCCTACGAGCAGTACTTC.